The 22 T cell receptor beta chains reported below all come from one sample, sequenced in a study of shared clonotypes between healthy human individuals. Generated by immunoSEQ multiplex PCR, the TCRdb table keeps only in-frame clones and is missing some. Here the sample spans about 2.3 million clones, over 85% being singletons. The sequenced sample was naive CD4+ T cells from PBMCs. Described subset: CD45RA+ positively selected. The receptors originated from a young man in good health. Some clones in this sample may be carry-over from other donors' samples.

The rearrangement links TRBV28 to TRBJ2-7; D ambiguous. V was pared by 2 bases and J by 0 bases, with 11 bases between. Germline V gives CDR1 MDHEN, CDR2 SYDVKM. The CDR3 consists of 15 residues. The CDR3 DNA reads TGTGCCAGCAGTTTAACCGACCCAAGCTCCTACGAGCAGTACTTC. This encodes CASSLTDPSSYEQYF.

As regards this clone: The same CDR3 is also encoded by other DNA sequences in this sample. The gene calls are TRBV5-6 and TRBJ1-2, with TRBD1 identical over 7 bases. V lost 0 bases to trimming and J lost 8 bases; unmatched junction nucleotides: 1. Germline lookup yields CDR1 SGHDT and CDR2 YYEEEE. This CDR3 spans 12 amino acids. Here the CDR3 reads CASSLDRGGYTF. The CDR3 DNA reads TGTGCCAGCAGCTTGGACAGGGGCGGCTACACCTTC.

The rearrangement joins TRBV6-5 to TRBJ1-3; D gene unclear. This CDR3 region has 14 residues. Trimming cost V 5 bases and J 0 bases, with 8 bases left between them. From germline, CDR1 is MNHEY and CDR2 SVGAGI. This CDR3 reads CASSTNPSGNTIYF. The CDR3 DNA is TGTGCCAGCAGTACCAACCCCTCTGGAAACACCATATATTTT.

This chain joins TRBV5-1 and TRBJ2-3; the match to TRBD2 covers 11 bases. Germline CDR1 SGHRS, CDR2 YFSETQ. V shed 5 bases, J shed 5 bases, and the junction held 7 bases outside the gene matches. This CDR3 has 15 amino acids. The CDR3 here is CASRETSGMRDTQYF. CDR3 DNA sequence: TGCGCCAGCAGGGAGACTAGCGGGATGAGAGATACGCAGTATTTT.

The chain couples TRBV29-1 to TRBJ1-3; D possibly corresponds to TRBD1 (5 bases). V lost 1 base, J lost 2 bases, and 15 bases lay in between. Per the germline V gene, CDR1 is SQVTM and CDR2 is ANQGSEA. The CDR3 contains 16 residues. CDR3 amino acids: CSVEGGVLATGNTIYF. In nucleotides, the CDR3 is TGCAGCGTTGAAGGGGGGGTCTTGGCTACTGGAAACACCATATATTTT.

This clone was picked up one time. The same CDR3 can be traced to other DNA sequences in this sample. V gene TRBV5-1 combines with J gene TRBJ2-5, with D perhaps matching TRBD1 (5 bases). Germline CDR1 and CDR2: SGHRS and YFSETQ. The CDR3 has 14 amino acids. V lost 1 base and J lost 1, with 8 bases in between. This chain's CDR3 is CASSLPTAQETQYF. CDR3 sequence (DNA): TGCGCCAGCAGCTTGCCGACAGCCCAAGAGACCCAGTACTTC.

The rearrangement uses TRBV18 and TRBJ2-2; 9 nucleotides match TRBD2. This CDR3 has 16 residues. With 3 bases clipped from V and 6 bases from J, the junction kept 8 bases outside the gene matches. Germline CDR1 and CDR2: KGHSH and LQKENI. In DNA, the CDR3 is TGTGCCAGCTCACCGACAGCGGGAGGAGGGGCCGGGGAGCTGTTTTTT. This encodes CASSPTAGGGAGELFF.

The gene calls are TRBV7-6 and TRBJ2-5; D is unresolved. Germline values: CDR1 SGHVS, CDR2 FNYEAQ. V lost 6 bases, J lost 7 bases, and 21 bases lay in between. This CDR3 region has 15 residues. CDR3 in amino acids: CASSQVRPPKGTQYF. The CDR3 nucleotides are TGTGCCAGCAGTCAAGTCCGTCCCCCAAAGGGGACCCAGTACTTC. The full variable domain, with the rest looked up from reference TRBV7-6 and TRBJ2-5, is GAGVSQSPRYKVTKRGQDVALRCDPISGHVSLYWYRQALGQGPEFLTYFNYEAQQDKSGLPNDRFSAERPEGSISTLTIQRTEQRDSAMYRCASSQVRPPKGTQYFGPGTRLLVL.

The sample holds one count of this clone. The chain recombines TRBV7-9 with TRBJ1-1; 10 bases are shared with TRBD1. V gave up 7 bases and J gave up 1 base; unmatched junction bases: 6. The CDR3 contains 15 residues. Germline CDR1 is SEHNR and CDR2 is FQNEAQ (reference sequence). CDR3 amino acids: CASTTRDRGNTEAFF. DNA for the CDR3: TGTGCCAGCACCACTCGGGACAGGGGGAACACTGAAGCTTTCTTT.

The chain is built from TRBV9 and TRBJ2-7, with unresolved D. There are 12 residues in the CDR3. Per germline, CDR1 SGDLS and CDR2 YYNGEE. The germline V and J ends were trimmed by 5 bases and 1 base, with 7 bases remaining between them. CDR3 sequence: CASRVESYEQYF. The DNA for the CDR3 is TGTGCCAGCAGGGTTGAATCCTACGAGCAGTACTTC. Using reference TRBV9 and TRBJ2-7 for the parts outside the CDR3, the full variable domain is DSGVTQTPKHLITATGQRVTLRCSPRSGDLSVYWYQQSLDQGLQFLIQYYNGEERAKGNILERFSAQQFPDLHSELNLSSLELGDSALYFCASRVESYEQYFGPGTRLTVT.

The chain uses TRBV4-3 and TRBJ2-3; tentatively, D is TRBD2 (6 bases). This CDR3 comprises 14 residues. The V gene lost 0 bases and the J gene lost 10 bases, with 14 bases spanning the gap. In germline, CDR1 is LGHNA, CDR2 YSLEER. CDR3 sequence reads: CASSQDRRLASQYF. For the CDR3, the DNA is TGCGCCAGCAGCCAAGATCGGAGGCTAGCGTCGCAGTATTTT.

V gene TRBV27 combines with J gene TRBJ1-4, with D perhaps TRBD1 (6 bases). The CDR3 has 16 residues. Trimming cost V 5 bases and J 5 bases, with 18 bases left between them. Germline assignment: CDR1 MNHEY and CDR2 SMNVEV (reference sequence). CDR3 sequence reads: CASSAIRTALNEKLFF. CDR3 nucleotide sequence: TGTGCCAGCAGTGCAATCAGGACAGCGTTAAATGAAAAACTGTTTTTT.

This sequence joins TRBV9 and TRBJ2-5; D is tentatively TRBD1 or TRBD2 (6 bases each). This CDR3 has 16 residues. Germline loops: CDR1 SGDLS, CDR2 YYNGEE. Trimming took 4 bases from V and 5 from J, leaving 21 bases between them. The CDR3 sequence is CASSPKGGRGGETQYF. CDR3 DNA: TGTGCCAGCAGCCCCAAAGGGGGGCGAGGGGGGGAGACCCAGTACTTC.

This chain links TRBV5-4 with TRBJ2-7; TRBD2 aligns across 12 bases. V lost 3 bases to trimming and J lost 3 bases; unmatched junction nucleotides: 4. Germline CDR1 SGHNT, CDR2 YYREEE (reference sequence). The CDR3 loop spans 15 amino acids. CDR3 sequence reads: CASSSPGLAGYEQYF. CDR3 DNA sequence: TGTGCCAGCAGCTCCCCGGGACTAGCGGGCTACGAGCAGTACTTC.

For this clone: Other DNA sequences in the sample encode the same CDR3. The chain recombines TRBV28 with TRBJ1-2, with D unresolved. V dropped 2 bases and J dropped 4 bases, with 5 bases sitting between them. CDR1 is MDHEN, CDR2 SYDVKM, per germline. The CDR3 runs 12 residues. The CDR3 loop reads CASSLPAYGYTF. The CDR3 DNA follows: TGTGCCAGCAGTTTACCGGCCTATGGCTACACCTTC.

This chain uses TRBV27 with TRBJ2-7, with D perhaps matching TRBD1 (5 bases). CDR1 MNHEY and CDR2 SMNVEV come from the germline V gene (reference sequence). The CDR3 consists of 19 residues. The germline V and J ends were trimmed by 6 bases and 3 bases, with 30 bases remaining between them. CDR3 sequence: CASSPARAVLRAVSYEQYF. Here the CDR3 DNA reads TGTGCCAGCAGCCCCGCCAGGGCGGTGCTTAGGGCGGTAAGCTACGAGCAGTACTTC.

The chain uses TRBV29-1 and TRBJ2-7, with D possibly matching TRBD1 (6 bases). Deletions cut 7 bases from V and 5 bases from J, with 12 bases between. Germline CDR1 is SQVTM and CDR2 is ANQGSEA. The CDR3 has 11 amino acids. CDR3 residues: CSGKTGNEQYF. The CDR3 bases are TGCAGCGGCAAAACAGGGAACGAGCAGTACTTC.

This clone was counted between two and nine times. The chain uses TRBV9 and TRBJ1-1; D remains unclear. This CDR3 has 13 amino acids. Trimming shortened V by 0 bases and J by 5 bases, and 8 bases separated the two germline ends. Looked up from germline, CDR1 is SGDLS and CDR2 is YYNGEE. The CDR3 region has the DNA TGTGCCAGCAGCGTAGGCAGCAGGACTGAAGCTTTCTTT. It encodes CASSVGSRTEAFF.

V gene TRBV7-2 combines with J gene TRBJ2-7; 11 nucleotides align to TRBD2. Trimming removed 3 bases from V and 6 bases from J; junction bases left unmatched: 4. Germline V gives CDR1 SGHTA, CDR2 FQGNSA. The CDR3 sequence is 14 residues long. Here the CDR3 DNA reads TGTGCCAGCAGCTTGTATAGCGGGAGGGGCGAGCAGTACTTC. Translation: CASSLYSGRGEQYF.

A word on this clone: The sample contains more than one DNA sequence encoding this CDR3. The chain has TRBV7-2 and TRBJ2-1; the D is unclear. This CDR3 region has 11 residues. The germline V and J ends were trimmed by 5 bases and 4 bases, with 3 bases remaining between them. Germline V gene lookup returns CDR1 SGHTA and CDR2 FQGNSA. Written as DNA, the CDR3 is TGTGCCAGCAGCATATACAATGAGCAGTTCTTC. Translated: CASSIYNEQFF. The full variable domain, rest sourced from reference TRBV7-2 and TRBJ2-1, is GAGVSQSPSNKVTEKGKDVELRCDPISGHTALYWYRQSLGQGLEFLIYFQGNSAPDKSGLPSDRFSAERTGGSVSTLTIQRTQQEDSAVYLCASSIYNEQFFGPGTRLTVL.

This chain links TRBV6-1 with TRBJ2-7; TRBD2 aligns across 10 bases. CDR1 and CDR2 (germline): MNHNS, SASEGT. V gave up 7 bases and J gave up 5 bases; unmatched junction bases: 11. This CDR3 comprises 15 residues. The CDR3, as DNA: TGTGCCAGCAAAGGGGAAAGCGGGAGGGCGCACGAGCAGTACTTC. Its translation: CASKGESGRAHEQYF.

The rearrangement uses TRBV5-1 and TRBJ2-7; D is undetermined. V lost 0 bases to trimming and J lost 7 bases, with 8 bases between them. The CDR3 covers 12 residues. Germline CDR1 reads SGHRS; CDR2 reads YFSETQ. Here the CDR3 reads CASSLDETEQYF. The CDR3 region has the DNA TGCGCCAGCAGCTTGGACGAAACGGAGCAGTACTTC.